This passage covers 32 T cell receptor beta chains from one sample sequenced in a study of blood T cell repertoires in COVID-19. Data came from immunoSEQ multiplex PCR; TCRdb stores just in-frame clones and leaves some out. Among roughly 320,000 clones, 90% were seen once, and the ten largest hold about 6%. Source material: peripheral blood. These receptors were obtained from a woman in her forties or fifties with COVID-19, enrolled during active disease.

This rearrangement joins TRBV18 to TRBJ2-5; D gene uncertain. Germline-derived CDR1 and CDR2 are KGHSH and LQKENI. The V and J ends lost 2 bases and 2 bases respectively, with 6 bases between them. There are 13 residues in the CDR3. The CDR3 loop reads CASSPTIQETQYF. DNA for the CDR3: TGTGCCAGCTCACCAACAATTCAAGAGACCCAGTACTTC.

The chain carries TRBV7-9 and TRBJ1-2; D is ambiguous. CDR1 SEHNR and CDR2 FQNEAQ come from the germline V gene (reference sequence). The ends were cut back, 6 bases at V and 4 bases at J, with 12 bases in the middle. The CDR3 contains 13 residues. CDR3 sequence reads: CASSSQDSYGYTF. In DNA, the CDR3 is TGTGCCAGCAGTTCTCAGGATTCCTATGGCTACACCTTC.

This clone appeared a single time. The chain is built from TRBV7-8 and TRBJ2-5; 8 bases align to TRBD1. V gave up 5 bases and J gave up 6 bases; unmatched junction bases: 2. Germline V gene data show CDR1 as SGHVS and CDR2 as FQNEAQ. This CDR3 spans 12 amino acids. CDR3 region: CASSRQGKTQYF. For the CDR3, the DNA is TGTGCCAGCAGCCGACAGGGGAAGACCCAGTACTTC.

This chain links TRBV18 with TRBJ2-5, with D unclear. V was trimmed by 4 bases and J by 0 bases, leaving 9 bases between them. CDR3 length: 14 amino acids. The germline V gene encodes CDR1 KGHSH and CDR2 LQKENI. In DNA form, the CDR3 reads TGTGCCAGCTCACTCCAGCGAAACCAAGAGACCCAGTACTTC. Translated, it gives CASSLQRNQETQYF.

The chain recombines TRBV3-1 (or the pseudogene TRBV3-2) with TRBJ1-1, with D perhaps matching TRBD1 (6 bases). Germline V lookup: CDR1 LGHDT, CDR2 YNNKEL (reference sequence). CDR3 length: 14 amino acids. Trimming pared 6 bases from V and 3 bases from J, leaving 14 bases between. Written as DNA, the CDR3 is TGTGCCAGCAGGCAACAGGGTTTGTACACTGAAGCTTTCTTT. Translation: CASRQQGLYTEAFF.

The rearrangement uses TRBV13 and TRBJ1-3; D is perhaps TRBD1 (5 bases). CDR1 and CDR2 (germline): PRHDT, FYEKMQ (reference sequence). The CDR3 is made up of 15 amino acids. The V end lost 5 bases, the J end lost 0 bases, and 11 bases lay between the germline ends. The chain's CDR3 is CASSPRQFSGNTIYF. DNA for the CDR3: TGTGCCAGCAGCCCCAGACAGTTCTCTGGAAACACCATATATTTT.

The rearrangement uses TRBV19 and TRBJ2-3, with D possibly being TRBD1 (6 bases). V was clipped by 7 bases and J by 0 bases, with 14 bases between them. The CDR3 sequence is 15 residues long. Germline-derived CDR1 and CDR2 are LNHDA and SQIVND (reference sequence). The CDR3 protein is CASTDRSTSTDTQYF. For the CDR3, the DNA is TGTGCCAGTACCGACAGGAGTACTAGCACAGATACGCAGTATTTT. Based on the CDR3 plus reference TRBV19 and TRBJ2-3, the full variable domain is DGGITQSPKYLFRKEGQNVTLSCEQNLNHDAMYWYRQDPGQGLRLIYYSQIVNDFQKGDIAEGYSVSREKKESFPLTVTSAQKNPTAFYLCASTDRSTSTDTQYFGPGTRLTVL.

The chain carries TRBV6-5 and TRBJ1-4, with D unclear. Germline V gene sequence: CDR1 MNHEY, CDR2 SVGAGI. V gave up 6 bases and J gave up 11 bases, with 16 bases separating them. CDR3 size: 13 residues. In DNA, the CDR3 is TGTGCCAGCAGAGATTTACTTGAGTCGAAACTGTTTTTT. Its translation: CASRDLLESKLFF.

The chain combines TRBV5-4 with TRBJ2-7; unclear D gene. The V and J ends lost 1 base and 0 bases respectively, with 5 bases between them. The CDR3 covers 13 residues. Looked up from germline, CDR1 is SGHNT and CDR2 is YYREEE (reference sequence). The DNA for the CDR3 is TGTGCCAGCAGCTTGAGAGACTCCTACGAGCAGTACTTC. Protein product: CASSLRDSYEQYF.

This clone was counted once. This rearrangement joins TRBV30 to TRBJ1-2, with 10 bases lining up with TRBD1. Germline CDR1 is GTSNPN and CDR2 is SVGIG (reference sequence). This CDR3 has 15 amino acids. The V and J ends lost 1 base and 5 bases, in that order; junction bases with no gene match: 7. The CDR3 protein is CAWSGTGGNPYGYTF. The CDR3 region has the DNA TGTGCCTGGAGTGGGACAGGGGGTAATCCTTATGGCTACACCTTC.

The rearrangement links TRBV6-2 or TRBV6-3 to TRBJ2-7; 8 bases match TRBD1. V dropped 0 bases and J dropped 5; count of bases not matched to a gene: 6. The CDR3 covers 15 residues. Germline V gives CDR1 MNHEY, CDR2 SVGEGT. The CDR3 DNA is TGTGCCAGCAGTTACTCTGGGACAGGAGGGGACGAGCAGTACTTC. Protein: CASSYSGTGGDEQYF.

The chain joins TRBV27 to TRBJ2-7; TRBD1 might be the D (6 bases). Per the germline V gene, CDR1 is MNHEY and CDR2 is SMNVEV (reference sequence). V was clipped by 5 bases and J by 3 bases, with 11 bases between them. The CDR3 has 13 amino acids. CDR3 in DNA: TGTGCCAGCAGTGAAACAGGGATCTACGAGCAGTACTTC. It encodes CASSETGIYEQYF.

The chain carries TRBV11-2 and TRBJ2-1, with D uncertain. Per germline, CDR1 SGHAT and CDR2 FQNNGV. Trimming took 3 bases from V and 4 from J, leaving 4 bases between them. This CDR3 spans 12 amino acids. CDR3 residues: CASSFRYNEQFF. CDR3 DNA: TGTGCCAGCAGCTTCCGTTACAATGAGCAGTTCTTC.

The chain uses TRBV7-9 and TRBJ2-3; 10 bases are a match to TRBD2. The CDR3 loop spans 17 amino acids. Germline CDR1 SEHNR, CDR2 FQNEAQ (reference sequence). The trim removed 1 base at V and 6 bases at J, leaving 10 bases unmatched. CDR3 amino acids: CASSLGDPSGSGDTQYF. In DNA form, the CDR3 reads TGTGCCAGCAGCTTAGGGGATCCTAGCGGGAGTGGGGATACGCAGTATTTT.

V is TRBV25-1 and J is TRBJ1-2, with 8 bases fitting TRBD1. The CDR3 runs 16 residues. J was trimmed by 3 bases and V by 4 bases; bases with no gene match: 10. Germline V gives CDR1 MGHDK, CDR2 SYGVNS. In nucleotides, the CDR3 is TGTGCCAGCAGTGGAACCGACAGGGGTTCAGACTATGGCTACACCTTC. Protein: CASSGTDRGSDYGYTF.

The chain is built from TRBV2 and TRBJ1-2; TRBD1 matches 9 bases. The CDR3 is made up of 17 amino acids. J was trimmed by 6 bases and V by 9 bases; bases with no gene match: 20. Germline V gene sequence: CDR1 SNHLY, CDR2 FYNNEI. CDR3 in amino acids: CARPYGQGNPLLNGYTF. CDR3 sequence (DNA): TGTGCCAGACCTTATGGACAGGGGAATCCTCTACTAAATGGCTACACCTTC.

The table lists this clone with a count of one. The chain has TRBV23-1 and TRBJ2-1; TRBD2 agrees at 10 bases. TRBV23-1 falls under the ORF class, with uncertain function. J gave up 0 bases and V 2 bases, and 22 bases lay outside the gene matches. The CDR3 has 23 amino acids. The CDR3 nucleotides are TGCGCCAGCAGTCAACCGGACAGGGTTAGGGCTAGCGGGAGAGGGGGCTCCTACAATGAGCAGTTCTTC. Translating gives CASSQPDRVRASGRGGSYNEQFF.

Ten or more counts support this clone. V is TRBV6-6 and J is TRBJ1-6, with 8 bases that match TRBD1. This CDR3 is built from 15 residues. Germline V gene data show CDR1 as MNHNY and CDR2 as SVGAGI (reference sequence). V gave up 7 bases and J gave up 9 bases; unmatched junction bases: 11. For the CDR3, the DNA is TGTGCCAGCACTCCCAGGGGGCAGAACAGTTCACCCCTCCACTTT. It encodes CASTPRGQNSSPLHF.

The gene calls are TRBV30 and TRBJ1-1; no clear D. CDR1 is GTSNPN, CDR2 SVGIG, per germline (reference sequence). The CDR3 spans 13 residues. With 4 bases removed from V and 5 bases from J, the gap between germline ends came to 14 bases. DNA of the CDR3: TGTGCCTGGACGACGGGGTACCAAACTGAAGCTTTCTTT. It is translated as CAWTTGYQTEAFF. Together with reference TRBV30 and TRBJ1-1, the CDR3 gives the full variable domain: SQTIHQWPATLVQPVGSPLSLECTVEGTSNPNLYWYRQAAGRGLQLLFYSVGIGQISSEVPQNLSASRPQDRQFILSSKKLLLSDSGFYLCAWTTGYQTEAFFGQGTRLTVV.

The genes are TRBV2 and TRBJ2-2, with 8 bases that match TRBD2. The V gene end was trimmed by 4 bases and the J gene end by 13 bases; junction bases not matched to a gene: 8. CDR3 length: 13 residues. Germline lookup yields CDR1 SNHLY and CDR2 FYNNEI. CDR3 loop: CASSVERESGLFF. Written as DNA, the CDR3 is TGTGCCAGCAGTGTCGAGCGGGAGAGTGGGCTGTTTTTT.

The V gene is TRBV7-8, the J gene TRBJ1-3, with D possibly being TRBD1 (5 bases). V was clipped by 5 bases and J by 0 bases, with 14 bases between them. The germline V gene encodes CDR1 SGHVS and CDR2 FQNEAQ. The CDR3 extends over 16 amino acids. CDR3: CASSPSTESSGNTIYF. The CDR3 DNA reads TGTGCCAGCAGCCCCTCGACAGAAAGCTCTGGAAACACCATATATTTT.

The count of this clone is one. This sequence joins TRBV11-2 and TRBJ1-1; 10 bases line up with TRBD1. The J segment lost 3 bases and the V segment lost 5 bases, leaving 9 bases of the junction unmatched. The CDR3 extends over 16 amino acids. Germline loops: CDR1 SGHAT, CDR2 FQNNGV. The CDR3 region is CASSPGTGEWYTEAFF. CDR3 nucleotide sequence: TGTGCCAGCAGCCCCGGGACAGGGGAGTGGTACACTGAAGCTTTCTTT.

The V gene is TRBV24-1, the J gene TRBJ2-2, with TRBD1 identical over 9 bases. Germline V gene lookup returns CDR1 KGHDR and CDR2 SFDVKD. Trimming at V came to 8 bases and at J to 2 bases, leaving 5 bases not matched to a gene. The CDR3 extends over 15 amino acids. The CDR3 loop is CATMGQGFNTGELFF. DNA of the CDR3: TGTGCCACCATGGGACAGGGATTTAACACCGGGGAGCTGTTTTTT.

In nucleotides, the CDR3 is TGTGCCATCAGCAACTCACAGGGGTTGAAGACCCAGTACTTC. This encodes CAISNSQGLKTQYF. The J gene is TRBJ2-5, the V gene TRBV10-3, with 7 bases identical to TRBD1. The ends lost 6 bases at V and 6 bases at J; junction bases unmatched: 10. The CDR3 has 14 amino acids. Germline V gene sequence: CDR1 ENHRY, CDR2 SYGVKD.

This rearrangement joins TRBV4-3 to TRBJ2-7; TRBD1 aligns across 10 bases. Trimming removed 2 bases from V and 7 bases from J; junction bases left unmatched: 5. Germline values: CDR1 LGHNA, CDR2 YSLEER. The CDR3 extends over 14 amino acids. CDR3 region: CASSQRTGGLEQYF. The DNA of the CDR3 is TGCGCCAGCAGCCAAAGGACAGGGGGGCTTGAGCAGTACTTC.

V usage is TRBV5-1 and J usage is TRBJ2-7; 14 bases fit TRBD2. This CDR3 spans 17 amino acids. Germline values: CDR1 SGHRS, CDR2 YFSETQ. Unmatched junction bases numbered 8, after V lost 4 bases and J lost 2 bases. CDR3 loop: CASSRRTSGRTTYEQYF. The CDR3, as DNA: TGCGCCAGCAGCAGGAGGACTAGCGGGAGGACCACCTACGAGCAGTACTTC.

This chain connects TRBV28 to TRBJ1-2; 8 positions match TRBD1. Per germline, CDR1 MDHEN and CDR2 SYDVKM. This CDR3 region has 13 residues. With V trimmed by 6 bases and J by 8 bases, 8 bases remained unmatched. The CDR3 DNA sequence: TGTGCCAGCAGACTACCCGGACAGGGAGGCTACACCTTC. This sequence encodes CASRLPGQGGYTF.

Comments on this clone: Other DNA sequences of this sample code for an identical CDR3. The rearrangement links TRBV7-9 to TRBJ2-5; possible D gene TRBD2, 6 bases. Trimming stripped 1 base from V and 2 bases from J, with 8 bases between. Germline V gene data show CDR1 as SEHNR and CDR2 as FQNEAQ (reference sequence). The CDR3 spans 14 residues. In DNA, the CDR3 is TGTGCCAGCAGCTTAGTAGCGGTACAAGAGACCCAGTACTTC. Protein product: CASSLVAVQETQYF. Looking up the rest from reference TRBV7-9 and TRBJ2-5 gives the full variable domain: DTGVSQNPRHKITKRGQNVTFRCDPISEHNRLYWYRQTLGQGPEFLTYFQNEAQLEKSRLLSDRFSAERPKGSFSTLEIQRTEQGDSAMYLCASSLVAVQETQYFGPGTRLLVL.

This sequence joins TRBV5-6 and TRBJ2-1; D gene unclear. Trimming took off 4 bases at V and 5 bases at J, with 19 bases between the two ends. The CDR3 is 16 amino acids. The germline gives CDR1 SGHDT, CDR2 YYEEEE. The CDR3 sequence is CASSLDLPGSHNEQFF. In DNA form, the CDR3 reads TGTGCCAGCAGCCTCGACCTGCCAGGTTCACACAATGAGCAGTTCTTC.

This clone was seen more than once but under ten times. The chain has TRBV4-1 and TRBJ2-1; 7 positions match TRBD2. V lost 3 bases to trimming and J lost 8 bases; unmatched junction nucleotides: 4. Germline V gene lookup returns CDR1 MGHRA and CDR2 YSYEKL. The CDR3 is made up of 13 amino acids. The CDR3 DNA reads TGCGCCAGCAGCCACCGACTAGCCTATGAGCAGTTCTTC. Translation: CASSHRLAYEQFF.

This clone was counted only a few times. The chain carries TRBV5-4 and TRBJ2-1, with 8 bases identical to TRBD2. With 4 bases clipped from V and 11 bases from J, the junction kept 14 bases outside the gene matches. The CDR3 sequence is 15 residues long. Germline V gives CDR1 SGHNT, CDR2 YYREEE (reference sequence). The CDR3 here is CASSPSGGLVRKQFF. CDR3 nucleotide sequence: TGTGCCAGCAGCCCCTCGGGGGGGCTCGTACGGAAGCAGTTCTTC.

V is TRBV7-9 and J is TRBJ2-3, with D maybe TRBD1 (6 bases). CDR1 is SEHNR and CDR2 is FQNEAQ in the germline V gene (reference sequence). V was trimmed by 4 bases and J by 2 bases, leaving 25 bases between them. The CDR3 runs to 19 residues. The DNA for the CDR3 is TGTGCCAGCAGCTCTAGAAGGGGGACGGCGAGGACCCCCACAGATACGCAGTATTTT. Amino acid sequence: CASSSRRGTARTPTDTQYF. The variable domain in full, with the rest retrieved from reference TRBV7-9 and TRBJ2-3, is DTGVSQNPRHKITKRGQNVTFRCDPISEHNRLYWYRQTLGQGPEFLTYFQNEAQLEKSRLLSDRFSAERPKGSFSTLEIQRTEQGDSAMYLCASSSRRGTARTPTDTQYFGPGTRLTVL.